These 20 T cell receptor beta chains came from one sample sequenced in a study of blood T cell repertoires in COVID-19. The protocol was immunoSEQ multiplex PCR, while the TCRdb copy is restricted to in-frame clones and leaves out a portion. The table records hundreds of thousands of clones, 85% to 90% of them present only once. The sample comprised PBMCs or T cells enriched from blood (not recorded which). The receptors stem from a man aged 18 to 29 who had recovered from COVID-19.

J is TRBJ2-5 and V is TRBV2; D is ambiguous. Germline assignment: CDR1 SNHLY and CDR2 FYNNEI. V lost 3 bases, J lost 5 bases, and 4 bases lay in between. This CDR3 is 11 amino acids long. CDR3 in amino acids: CASSDRETQYF. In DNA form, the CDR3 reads TGTGCCAGCAGTGATCGGGAGACCCAGTACTTC.

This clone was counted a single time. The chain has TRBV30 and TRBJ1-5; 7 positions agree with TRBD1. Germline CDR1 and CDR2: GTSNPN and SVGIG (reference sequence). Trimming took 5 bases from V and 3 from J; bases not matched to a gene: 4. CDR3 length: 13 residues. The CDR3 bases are TGTGCCTGGGGGGACAGCCACAATCAGCCCCAGCATTTT. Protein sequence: CAWGDSHNQPQHF.

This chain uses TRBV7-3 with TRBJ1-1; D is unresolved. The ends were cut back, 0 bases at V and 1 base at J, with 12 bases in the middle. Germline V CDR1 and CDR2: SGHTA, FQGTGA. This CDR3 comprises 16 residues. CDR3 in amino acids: CASSLTMVTGNTEAFF. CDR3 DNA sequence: TGTGCCAGCAGCTTAACAATGGTCACGGGGAACACTGAAGCTTTCTTT.

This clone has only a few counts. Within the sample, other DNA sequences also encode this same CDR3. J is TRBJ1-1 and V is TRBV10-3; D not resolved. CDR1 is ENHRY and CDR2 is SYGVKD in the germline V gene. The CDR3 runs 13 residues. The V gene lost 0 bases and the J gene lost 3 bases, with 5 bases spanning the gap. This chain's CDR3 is CAISESRDTEAFF. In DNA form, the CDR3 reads TGTGCCATCAGTGAGTCGAGAGACACTGAAGCTTTCTTT.

The CDR3 reads CASSLGQDGSSGNTIYF. CDR3 DNA: TGTGCCAGCAGCTTGGGACAGGATGGGAGCTCTGGAAACACCATATATTTT. The gene calls are TRBV9 and TRBJ1-3; TRBD1 aligns across 8 bases. Germline V gives CDR1 SGDLS, CDR2 YYNGEE. Losses at the gene ends were 4 bases for V and 0 bases for J; bases not matched to a gene: 9. The CDR3 sequence is 17 residues long.

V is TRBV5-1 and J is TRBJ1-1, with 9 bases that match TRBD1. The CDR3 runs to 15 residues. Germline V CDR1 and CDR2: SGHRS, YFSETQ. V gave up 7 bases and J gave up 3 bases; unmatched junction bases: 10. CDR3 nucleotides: TGCGCCAGCGCCCTTATACAGGGGGCTGACACTGAAGCTTTCTTT. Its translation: CASALIQGADTEAFF.

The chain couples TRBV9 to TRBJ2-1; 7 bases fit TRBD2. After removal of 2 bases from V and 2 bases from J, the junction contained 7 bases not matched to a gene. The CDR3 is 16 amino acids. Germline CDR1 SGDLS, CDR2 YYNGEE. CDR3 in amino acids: CASSVSITSAYNEQFF. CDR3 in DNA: TGTGCCAGCAGCGTCTCAATCACTAGCGCCTACAATGAGCAGTTCTTC. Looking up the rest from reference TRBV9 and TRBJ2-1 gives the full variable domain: DSGVTQTPKHLITATGQRVTLRCSPRSGDLSVYWYQQSLDQGLQFLIQYYNGEERAKGNILERFSAQQFPDLHSELNLSSLELGDSALYFCASSVSITSAYNEQFFGPGTRLTVL.

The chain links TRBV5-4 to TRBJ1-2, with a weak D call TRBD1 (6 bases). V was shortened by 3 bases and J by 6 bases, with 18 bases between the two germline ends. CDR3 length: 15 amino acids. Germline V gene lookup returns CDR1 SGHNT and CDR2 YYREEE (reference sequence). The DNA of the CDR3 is TGTGCCAGCAGCTCCTGGGTACAGGGAAAGGATGGCTACACCTTC. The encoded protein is CASSSWVQGKDGYTF.

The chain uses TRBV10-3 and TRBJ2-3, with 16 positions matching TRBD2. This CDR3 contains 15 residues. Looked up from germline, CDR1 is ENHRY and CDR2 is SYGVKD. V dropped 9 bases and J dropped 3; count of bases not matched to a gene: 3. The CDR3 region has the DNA TGTGCCATTGGGACTAGCGGGGGGGCTACAGATACGCAGTATTTT. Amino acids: CAIGTSGGATDTQYF.

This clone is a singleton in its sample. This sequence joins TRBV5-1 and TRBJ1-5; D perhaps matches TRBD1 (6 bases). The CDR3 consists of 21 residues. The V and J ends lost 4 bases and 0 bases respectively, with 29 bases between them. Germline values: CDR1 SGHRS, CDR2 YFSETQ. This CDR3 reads CASSLDRTSTDLYHSNQPQHF. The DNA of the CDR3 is TGCGCCAGCAGCCTAGACAGGACCTCTACCGACCTCTATCATAGCAATCAGCCCCAGCATTTT.

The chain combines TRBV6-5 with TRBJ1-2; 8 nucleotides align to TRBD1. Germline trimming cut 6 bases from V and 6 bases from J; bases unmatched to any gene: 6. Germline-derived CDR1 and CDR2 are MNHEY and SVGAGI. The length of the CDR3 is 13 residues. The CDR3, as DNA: TGTGCCAGCAGACAGGGGGAGGTAGATGGCTACACCTTC. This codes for CASRQGEVDGYTF.

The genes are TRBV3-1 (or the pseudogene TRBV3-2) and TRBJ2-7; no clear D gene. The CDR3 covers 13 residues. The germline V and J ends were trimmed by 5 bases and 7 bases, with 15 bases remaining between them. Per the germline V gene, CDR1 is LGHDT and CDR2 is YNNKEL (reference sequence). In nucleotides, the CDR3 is TGTGCCAGCAGCGCCGGCGAGGCCTGGGAGCAGTACTTC. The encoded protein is CASSAGEAWEQYF.

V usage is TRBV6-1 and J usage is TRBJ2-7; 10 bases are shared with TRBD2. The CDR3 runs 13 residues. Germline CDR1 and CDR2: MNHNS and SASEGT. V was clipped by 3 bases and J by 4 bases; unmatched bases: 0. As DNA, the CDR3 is TGTGCCAGCAGTGAGACTAGCGGGTACGAGCAGTACTTC. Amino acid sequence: CASSETSGYEQYF.

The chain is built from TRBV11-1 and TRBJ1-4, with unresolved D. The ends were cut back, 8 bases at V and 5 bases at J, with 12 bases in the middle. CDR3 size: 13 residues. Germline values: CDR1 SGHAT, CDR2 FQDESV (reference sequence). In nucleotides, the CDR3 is TGTGCCAGCGGCTCGGGTTCGAATGAAAAACTGTTTTTT. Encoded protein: CASGSGSNEKLFF.

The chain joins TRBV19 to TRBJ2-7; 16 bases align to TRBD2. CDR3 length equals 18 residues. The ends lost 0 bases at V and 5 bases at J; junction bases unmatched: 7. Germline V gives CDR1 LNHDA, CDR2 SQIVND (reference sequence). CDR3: CASSIDGGLAGGPNEQYF. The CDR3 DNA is TGTGCCAGTAGTATAGATGGGGGACTAGCGGGAGGGCCCAACGAGCAGTACTTC. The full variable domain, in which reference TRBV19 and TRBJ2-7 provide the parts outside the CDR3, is DGGITQSPKYLFRKEGQNVTLSCEQNLNHDAMYWYRQDPGQGLRLIYYSQIVNDFQKGDIAEGYSVSREKKESFPLTVTSAQKNPTAFYLCASSIDGGLAGGPNEQYFGPGTRLTVT.

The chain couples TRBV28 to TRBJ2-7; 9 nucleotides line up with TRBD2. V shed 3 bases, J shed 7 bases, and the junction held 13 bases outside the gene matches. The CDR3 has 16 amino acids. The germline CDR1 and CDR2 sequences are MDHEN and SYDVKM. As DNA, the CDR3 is TGTGCCAGCAGTTTTAATTCGCGGGAGGGCCTTTCGGAGCAGTACTTC. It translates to CASSFNSREGLSEQYF. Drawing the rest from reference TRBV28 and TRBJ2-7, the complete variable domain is DVKVTQSSRYLVKRTGEKVFLECVQDMDHENMFWYRQDPGLGLRLIYFSYDVKMKEKGDIPEGYSVSREKKERFSLILESASTNQTSMYLCASSFNSREGLSEQYFGPGTRLTVT.

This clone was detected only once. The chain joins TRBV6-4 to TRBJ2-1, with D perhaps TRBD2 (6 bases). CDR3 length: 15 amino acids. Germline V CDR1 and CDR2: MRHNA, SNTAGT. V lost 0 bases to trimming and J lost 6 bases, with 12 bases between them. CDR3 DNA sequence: TGTGCCAGCAGTGACTCGGGGGGAGCCCTCAATGAGCAGTTCTTC. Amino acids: CASSDSGGALNEQFF.

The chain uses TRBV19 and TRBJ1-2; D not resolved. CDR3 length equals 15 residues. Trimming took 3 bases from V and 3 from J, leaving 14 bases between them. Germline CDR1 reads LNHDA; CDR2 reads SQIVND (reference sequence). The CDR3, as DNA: TGTGCCAGTAGTATGGCCGCCCTAGGCGACTATGGCTACACCTTC. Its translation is CASSMAALGDYGYTF.

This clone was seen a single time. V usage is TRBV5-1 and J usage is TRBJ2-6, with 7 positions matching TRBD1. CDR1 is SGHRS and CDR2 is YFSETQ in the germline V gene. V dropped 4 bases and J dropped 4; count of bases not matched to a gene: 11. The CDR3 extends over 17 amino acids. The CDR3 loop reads CASSPYLQGSGANVLTF. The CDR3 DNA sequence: TGCGCCAGCAGCCCCTACCTACAGGGGTCCGGGGCCAACGTCCTGACTTTC.

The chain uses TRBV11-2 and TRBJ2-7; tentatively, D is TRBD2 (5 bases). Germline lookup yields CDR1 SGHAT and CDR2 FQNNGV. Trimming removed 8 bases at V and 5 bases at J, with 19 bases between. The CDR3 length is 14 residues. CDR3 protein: CASAGNRGTHEQYF. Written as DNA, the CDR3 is TGTGCCAGCGCCGGTAATCGGGGTACACACGAGCAGTACTTC. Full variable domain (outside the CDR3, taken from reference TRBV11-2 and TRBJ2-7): EAGVAQSPRYKIIEKRQSVAFWCNPISGHATLYWYQQILGQGPKLLIQFQNNGVVDDSQLPKDRFSAERLKGVDSTLKIQPAKLEDSAVYLCASAGNRGTHEQYFGPGTRLTVT.